A single sample gave rise to the 9 T cell receptor beta chains below, sequenced in a study of blood T cell repertoires in COVID-19 (TCRdb year 2020). The method was the immunoSEQ multiplex PCR assay. Held by TCRdb, this immuneACCESS table contains in-frame sequences only and omits some clones. Under half of the omission traces to an unresolved V gene where checked; the cause of the rest is unknown. This sample lists approximately 80,000 clones; about 78% were detected once. The top ten clones comprise approximately 16% of the sample. Material for sequencing was peripheral blood. The receptor source for this set is a human donor in a cohort sampled during active COVID-19.

The genes are TRBV29-1 and TRBJ2-7, with TRBD1 as a possible D gene (6 bases). The V and J ends lost 6 bases and 4 bases respectively, with 16 bases between them. Germline V lookup: CDR1 SQVTM, CDR2 ANQGSEA. The CDR3 has 13 residues. CDR3 DNA sequence: TGCAGCGTGTACCAGGGGTTGGATTACGAGCAGTACTTC. Translating gives CSVYQGLDYEQYF.

The table lists this clone with a few counts. This chain joins TRBV2 and TRBJ2-3, with D perhaps matching TRBD2 (6 bases). The CDR3 runs to 13 residues. CDR1 is SNHLY, CDR2 FYNNEI, per germline. V shed 2 bases and J shed 7 bases, with 10 bases lying between them. The CDR3 region is CASSEYGRYTQYF. The CDR3 nucleotides are TGTGCCAGCAGTGAATATGGGAGGTATACGCAGTATTTT. Filled out from reference TRBV2 and TRBJ2-3, the complete variable domain reads EPEVTQTPSHQVTQMGQEVILRCVPISNHLYFYWYRQILGQKVEFLVSFYNNEISEKSEIFDDQFSVERPDGSNFTLKIRSTKLEDSAMYFCASSEYGRYTQYFGPGTRLTVL.

The rearrangement uses TRBV7-2 and TRBJ1-5; D unclear. Between the trimmed V and J ends, which lost 1 base and 7 bases, there was a span of 11 bases. The germline V gene encodes CDR1 SGHTA and CDR2 FQGNSA. This CDR3 has 14 amino acids. The CDR3 sequence: CASSLEPTGQPQHF. DNA of the CDR3: TGTGCCAGCAGCTTAGAGCCTACGGGACAGCCCCAGCATTTT.

The V and J genes are TRBV3-1 (or the pseudogene TRBV3-2) and TRBJ1-3, with 8 bases that match TRBD1. V was pared by 5 bases and J by 0 bases, with 9 bases of the junction left unmatched. Germline CDR1 is LGHDT and CDR2 is YNNKEL (reference sequence). The CDR3 is 17 amino acids. The CDR3 DNA reads TGTGCCAGCAGCACCCGGACAGGGCCAACCTCTGGAAACACCATATATTTT. It specifies CASSTRTGPTSGNTIYF.

The rearrangement uses TRBV9 and TRBJ2-1; possibly TRBD1 for D (5 bases). Germline assignment: CDR1 SGDLS and CDR2 YYNGEE. The CDR3 is 14 amino acids. The ends were cut back, 3 bases at V and 4 bases at J, with 11 bases in the middle. The CDR3 region has the DNA TGTGCCAGCAGCGCCACCCAGGGATACAATGAGCAGTTCTTC. It is translated as CASSATQGYNEQFF.

V usage is TRBV30 and J usage is TRBJ1-4; possible D gene TRBD1, 6 bases. The germline V and J ends were trimmed by 8 bases and 7 bases, with 14 bases remaining between them. Germline loops: CDR1 GTSNPN, CDR2 SVGIG (reference sequence). The CDR3 runs to 12 residues. CDR3: CAGTGYGEKLFF. The CDR3, as DNA: TGTGCCGGAACAGGGTACGGTGAAAAACTGTTTTTT.

The V call is TRBV7-2, the J call TRBJ2-7, with D tentatively TRBD2 (5 bases). Deletions cut 1 base from V and 3 bases from J, with 7 bases between. CDR3 size: 13 residues. Per germline, CDR1 SGHTA and CDR2 FQGNSA. The CDR3 loop reads CASSLVGNYEQYV. In nucleotides, the CDR3 is TGTGCCAGCAGCTTAGTCGGGAACTACGAGCAGTACGTC.

Here the CDR3 DNA reads TGCGCCAGCAGCTTAATGCCGGGGGGGCCGCGGGAGACCCAGTACTTC. Amino acids: CASSLMPGGPRETQYF. The V call is TRBV5-1, the J call TRBJ2-5, with TRBD2 matching 8 bases. The CDR3 covers 16 residues. Trimming removed 2 bases from V and 5 bases from J; junction bases left unmatched: 11. Germline CDR1 SGHRS, CDR2 YFSETQ. Filled out from reference TRBV5-1 and TRBJ2-5, the complete variable domain reads KAGVTQTPRYLIKTRGQQVTLSCSPISGHRSVSWYQQTPGQGLQFLFEYFSETQRNKGNFPGRFSGRQFSNSRSEMNVSTLELGDSALYLCASSLMPGGPRETQYFGPGTRLLVL.

The V call is TRBV19, the J call TRBJ1-1, with 8 bases fitting TRBD1. J gave up 5 bases and V 4 bases, and 12 bases lay outside the gene matches. CDR1 is LNHDA and CDR2 is SQIVND in the germline V gene (reference sequence). The CDR3 extends over 16 amino acids. DNA for the CDR3: TGTGCCAGTAGTACCTTACTCGACAGGGGAGAAACTGAAGCTTTCTTT. It yields the protein CASSTLLDRGETEAFF.